Listed below are T cell receptor beta chains from one sample, sequenced in a study of cytomegalovirus exposure and HLA in healthy donors. Assay: immunoSEQ multiplex PCR; the TCRdb copy retains only in-frame clones and omits some. The top ten hold 4% of the sample, which has 100,000 to 150,000 clones, approximately 69% seen once. The source material was PBMCs. Receptors originate from a man aged 35 to 55 in good health and CMV-seropositive. The CDR3 runs from the conserved cysteine through the conserved F or W. The order of the fields is clone size, V gene, D gene, J gene, CDR3 protein, CDR3 DNA. D genes are given only for firm matches. A row's size may be missing; if present it is once, few, many or a size class.

NA	TRBV25-1	TRBD1	TRBJ1-2	CASSTRQGYGYTF	TGTGCCAGCAGCACACGACAGGGATATGGCTACACCTTC
few	TRBV12-2	NA	TRBJ2-7	CASRSRDRDHEQYF	TGTGCAAGTCGCTCCCGGGACAGGGACCACGAGCAGTACTTC
once	TRBV5-1	NA	TRBJ2-1	CASSKPAGTNEQFF	TGCGCCAGCAGTAAACCGGCGGGCACTAATGAGCAGTTCTTC
once	TRBV29-1	NA	TRBJ2-5	CSVVLRGAGETQYF	TGCAGCGTTGTCCTCCGGGGGGCCGGTGAGACCCAGTACTTC
once	TRBV6-5	TRBD1	TRBJ1-2	CASWTGDTWGYTF	TGTGCCAGCTGGACAGGCGATACCTGGGGCTACACCTTC
NA	TRBV5-1	NA	TRBJ1-1	CASSDLAVNTEAFF	TGCGCCAGCAGCGATTTGGCGGTGAACACTGAAGCTTTCTTT
NA	TRBV19	TRBD1	TRBJ1-6	CASSAATGGNSPLHF	TGTGCCAGTAGTGCCGCCACAGGGGGGAATTCACCCCTCCACTTT
once	TRBV6-1	NA	TRBJ1-2	CASSDGENYGYTF	TGTGCCAGCAGTGACGGGGAGAACTATGGCTACACCTTC
NA	TRBV9	TRBD2	TRBJ2-7	CASSVGLAGSYEQYF	TGTGCCAGCAGCGTAGGGCTAGCGGGGAGCTACGAGCAGTACTTC
NA	TRBV25-1	TRBD1	TRBJ2-7	CASSDHRGYEQYF	TGTGCCAGCAGTGATCACAGGGGTTACGAGCAGTACTTC
NA	TRBV10-1	NA	TRBJ2-7	CASSDPGHEQYF	TGCGCCAGCAGTGACCCAGGCCACGAGCAGTACTTC
NA	TRBV30	TRBD1	TRBJ2-1	CAGTEAYNEQFF	TGTGCCGGGACAGAGGCCTACAATGAGCAGTTCTTC
NA	TRBV10-1	TRBD2	TRBJ2-2	CASSERTRNTGELFF	TGCGCCAGCAGTGAGCGGACTAGGAATACCGGGGAGCTGTTTTTT
NA	TRBV18	TRBD1	TRBJ2-7	CASSRPTGGPYEQYF	TGTGCCAGCTCACGACCGACAGGGGGGCCCTACGAGCAGTACTTC
few	TRBV6-6	NA	TRBJ2-1	CASSYGTRSYNEQFF	TGTGCCAGCAGTTACGGGACAAGAAGCTACAATGAGCAGTTCTTC
NA	TRBV15	TRBD2	TRBJ2-1	CATKAGGSYNEQFF	TGTGCCACCAAAGCGGGAGGGTCCTACAATGAGCAGTTCTTC
NA	TRBV7-9	TRBD1	TRBJ1-6	CASSLQGARYSPLHF	TGTGCCAGCAGCTTACAGGGGGCAAGGTATTCACCCCTCCACTTT